A single sample gave rise to the 11 T cell receptor beta chains below, sequenced in a study of T cell repertoires in cytomegalovirus infection. TCRdb re-called the reads with MiXCR, one entry per CDR3 protein. The sample has 600,000 to 800,000 distinct CDR3 sequences; roughly a quarter are singletons. Sequencing used CD8+ T cells from PBMCs. These receptors all stem from a human donor in good health (CMV status not recorded). Some clones in this sample may be carry-over from other donors' samples.

On this clonotype itself: A much larger clone is a single base away; this may be a read error. The rearrangement links TRBV5-5 to TRBJ1-1, with 8 bases lining up with TRBD1. Germline CDR1 is SGHKS and CDR2 is YYEKEE (reference sequence). With V trimmed by 1 base and J by 4 bases, 3 bases remained unmatched. The CDR3 has 14 amino acids. This CDR3 reads CASSLNRGVTEAFF. The CDR3 DNA reads as TGTGCCAGCAGCTTGAACAGGGGGGTCACTGAAGCTTTCTTT.

This chain links TRBV3-1 with TRBJ2-2; D remains ambiguous. Germline V gives CDR1 LGHDT, CDR2 YNNKEL (reference sequence). V was shortened by 7 bases and J by 1 base, with 10 bases between the two germline ends. This CDR3 has 14 amino acids. For the CDR3, the DNA is TGTGCCAGCAACGCAGTGGGGAACACCGGGGAGCTGTTTTTT. Translated, it gives CASNAVGNTGELFF.

This clonotype was seen many times. CDR3 nucleotides: TGTGCCAGCGCCCGGACTAGCGGCTACGAGCAGTACGTC. It encodes CASARTSGYEQYV. This chain uses TRBV7-9 with TRBJ2-7, with 10 bases fitting TRBD2. The germline gives CDR1 SEHNR, CDR2 FQNEAQ (reference sequence). The CDR3 extends over 13 amino acids. With V trimmed by 8 bases and J by 3 bases, 4 bases remained unmatched.

V and J are TRBV7-9 and TRBJ2-5; D call uncertain. V was shortened by 5 bases and J by 1 base, with 17 bases between the two germline ends. This CDR3 comprises 16 residues. Germline CDR1 reads SEHNR; CDR2 reads FQNEAQ (reference sequence). The CDR3 nucleotides read TGTGCCAGCAGCCACCCTTCAAAAGCGCCCCAAGAGACCCAGTACTTC. It codes for CASSHPSKAPQETQYF.

In regard to this clonotype: This could be a read error, since a much larger clone is one nucleotide away. The chain has TRBV7-2 and TRBJ2-7; no definite D call. This CDR3 has 13 residues. Germline CDR1 and CDR2: SGHTA and FQGNSA. V lost 3 bases and J 7 bases, leaving 13 bases between the germline ends. The CDR3 region is CASSLGRWREQYV. Written as DNA, the CDR3 is TGTGCCAGCAGCTTGGGCAGGTGGCGGGAGCAGTACGTC.

This clonotype has more than one count but fewer than ten. This chain uses TRBV6-2 or TRBV6-3 with TRBJ2-7; D uncertain. The V gene's germline CDR1 is MNHEY and CDR2 SVGEGT. Trimming took off 0 bases at V and 7 bases at J, with 10 bases between the two ends. The CDR3 spans 13 residues. This chain's CDR3 is CASSYSGSSEQYV. In DNA form, the CDR3 reads TGTGCCAGCAGTTACTCAGGATCGAGTGAGCAGTACGTC.

The CDR3 nucleotides read TGCAGTGCTAGATGGGGGACTACCTACAATGAGCAGTTCTTC. It codes for CSARWGTTYNEQFF. The chain carries TRBV20-1 and TRBJ2-1; TRBD2 matches at 7 bases. The germline V gene has CDR1 DFQATT and CDR2 SNEGSKA (reference sequence). The trim removed 2 bases at V and 2 bases at J, leaving 3 bases unmatched. This CDR3 is 14 amino acids long.

In its sample, this clonotype was seen a few times. The chain employs TRBV14 and TRBJ2-4, with D perhaps TRBD1 (5 bases). The V gene lost 0 bases and the J gene lost 0 bases, with 15 bases spanning the gap. This CDR3 spans 18 amino acids. Germline V lookup: CDR1 SGHDN, CDR2 FVKESK. Here the CDR3 DNA reads TGTGCCAGCAGCCAAGATTTTAACGGAAGGGGAGCCAAAAACATTCAGTACTTC. Protein: CASSQDFNGRGAKNIQYF.

In this sample, this clonotype turned up a few times. V usage is TRBV6-2 or TRBV6-3 and J usage is TRBJ2-7; unclear D gene. This CDR3 is 13 amino acids long. Germline V CDR1 and CDR2: MNHEY, SVGEGT. V gave up 2 bases and J gave up 3 bases, with 8 bases separating them. CDR3 nucleotides: TGTGCCAGCAGTTACGGGCACTTCTACGAGCAGTACGTC. Translating gives CASSYGHFYEQYV.

This clonotype was detected many times. The chain links TRBV7-9 to TRBJ2-2, with D maybe TRBD2 (6 bases). Germline CDR1 and CDR2: SEHNR and FQNEAQ (reference sequence). V lost 5 bases, J lost 6 bases, and 13 bases lay in between. The CDR3 consists of 14 residues. The CDR3 coding sequence is TGTGCCAGCAGCACCCTCGGGGGATCCGGGGAGCTGTTTTTT. Protein product: CASSTLGGSGELFF.

Concerning this clonotype itself: Here the CDR3 omits its conserved ending phenylalanine or tryptophan, so a read error is the likely source. This chain uses TRBV2 with TRBJ2-1, with 15 bases that match TRBD2. The trim removed 9 bases at V and 8 bases at J, leaving 8 bases unmatched. CDR3 size: 15 residues. Germline V lookup: CDR1 SNHLY, CDR2 FYNNEI. The CDR3 nucleotides read TGTGCCAGTGGGACTAGCGGGGGGATGGGGGATGAGCAGTTCCTC. Its translation: CASGTSGGMGDEQFL.